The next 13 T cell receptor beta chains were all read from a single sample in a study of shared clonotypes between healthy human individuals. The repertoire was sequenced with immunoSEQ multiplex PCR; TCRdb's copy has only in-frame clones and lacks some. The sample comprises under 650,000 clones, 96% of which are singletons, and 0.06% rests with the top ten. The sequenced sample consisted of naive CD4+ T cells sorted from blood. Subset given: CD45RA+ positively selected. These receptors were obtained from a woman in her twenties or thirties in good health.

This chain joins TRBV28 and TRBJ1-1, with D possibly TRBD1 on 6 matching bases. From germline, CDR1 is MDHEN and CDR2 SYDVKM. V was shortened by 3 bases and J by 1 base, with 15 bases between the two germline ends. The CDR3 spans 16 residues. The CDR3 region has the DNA TGTGCCAGCAGTTTCCGAGGGACAACCACGAACACTGAAGCTTTCTTT. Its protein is CASSFRGTTTNTEAFF.

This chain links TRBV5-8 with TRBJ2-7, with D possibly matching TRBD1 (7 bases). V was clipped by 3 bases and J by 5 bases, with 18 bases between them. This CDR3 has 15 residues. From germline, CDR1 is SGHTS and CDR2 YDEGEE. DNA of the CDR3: TGTGCCAGCAGCTGGAGGGGGCTTACCGCTAACGAGCAGTACTTC. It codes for CASSWRGLTANEQYF. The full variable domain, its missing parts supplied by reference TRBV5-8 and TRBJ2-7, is EAGVTQSPTHLIKTRGQQATLRCSPISGHTSVYWYQQALGLGLQFLLWYDEGEERNRGNFPPRFSGRQFPNYSSELNVNALELEDSALYLCASSWRGLTANEQYFGPGTRLTVT.

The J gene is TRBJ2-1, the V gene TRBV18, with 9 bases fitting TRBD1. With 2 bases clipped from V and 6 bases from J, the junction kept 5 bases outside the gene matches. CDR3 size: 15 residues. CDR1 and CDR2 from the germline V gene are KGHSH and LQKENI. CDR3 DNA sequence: TGTGCCAGCTCACCAGGGACAGGGATTGGCAATGAGCAGTTCTTC. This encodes CASSPGTGIGNEQFF.

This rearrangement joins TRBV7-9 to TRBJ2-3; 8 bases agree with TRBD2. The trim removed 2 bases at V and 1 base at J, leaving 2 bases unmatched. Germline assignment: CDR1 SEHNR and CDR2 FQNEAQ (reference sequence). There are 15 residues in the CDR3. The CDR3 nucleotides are TGTGCCAGCAGCTTACAGACTAGCGGCACAGATACGCAGTATTTT. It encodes CASSLQTSGTDTQYF.

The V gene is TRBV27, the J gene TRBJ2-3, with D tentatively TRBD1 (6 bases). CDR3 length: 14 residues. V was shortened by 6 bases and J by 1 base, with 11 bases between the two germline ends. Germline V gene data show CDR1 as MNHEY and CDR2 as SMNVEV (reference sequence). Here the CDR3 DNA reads TGTGCCAGCAGCCAGGGGTGGGGCACAGATACGCAGTATTTT. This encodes CASSQGWGTDTQYF.

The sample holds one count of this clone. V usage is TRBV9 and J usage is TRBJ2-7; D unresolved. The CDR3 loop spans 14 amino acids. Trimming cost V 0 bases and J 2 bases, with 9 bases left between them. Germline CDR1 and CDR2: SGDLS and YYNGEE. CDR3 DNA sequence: TGTGCCAGCAGCGTAGACACTTTACCCTACGAGCAGTACTTC. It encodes CASSVDTLPYEQYF.

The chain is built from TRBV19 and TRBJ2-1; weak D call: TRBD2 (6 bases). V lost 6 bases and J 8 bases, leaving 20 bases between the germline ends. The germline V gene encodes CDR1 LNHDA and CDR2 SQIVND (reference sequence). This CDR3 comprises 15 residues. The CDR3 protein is CASSPRAGSMDEQFF. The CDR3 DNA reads TGTGCCAGTAGCCCGAGGGCGGGGTCGATGGATGAGCAGTTCTTC.

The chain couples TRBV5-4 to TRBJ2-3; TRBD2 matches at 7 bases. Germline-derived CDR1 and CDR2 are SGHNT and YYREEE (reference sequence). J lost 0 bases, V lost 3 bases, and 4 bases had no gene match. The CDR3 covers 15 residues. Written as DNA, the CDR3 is TGTGCCAGCAGCTGGGGGGGGGACAGCACAGATACGCAGTATTTT. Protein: CASSWGGDSTDTQYF.

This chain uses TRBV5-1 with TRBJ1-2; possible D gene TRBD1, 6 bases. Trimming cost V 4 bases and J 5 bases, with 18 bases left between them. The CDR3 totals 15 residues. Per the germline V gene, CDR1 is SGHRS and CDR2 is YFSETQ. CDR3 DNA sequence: TGCGCCAGCAGCGAACAACCGGACAGCCCATATGGCTACACCTTC. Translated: CASSEQPDSPYGYTF.

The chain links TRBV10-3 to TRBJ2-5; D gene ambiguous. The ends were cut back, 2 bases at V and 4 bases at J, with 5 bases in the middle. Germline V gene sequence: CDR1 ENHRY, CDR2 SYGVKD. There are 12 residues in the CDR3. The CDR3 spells CAISEQAETQYF. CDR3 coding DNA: TGTGCCATCAGTGAGCAGGCAGAGACCCAGTACTTC.

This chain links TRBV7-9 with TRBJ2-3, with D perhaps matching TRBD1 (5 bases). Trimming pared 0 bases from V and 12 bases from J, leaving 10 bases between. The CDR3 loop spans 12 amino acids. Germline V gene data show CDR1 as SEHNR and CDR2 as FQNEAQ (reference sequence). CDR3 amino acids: CASSLAGQSQYF. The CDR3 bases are TGTGCCAGCAGCTTAGCGGGGCAAAGTCAGTATTTT.

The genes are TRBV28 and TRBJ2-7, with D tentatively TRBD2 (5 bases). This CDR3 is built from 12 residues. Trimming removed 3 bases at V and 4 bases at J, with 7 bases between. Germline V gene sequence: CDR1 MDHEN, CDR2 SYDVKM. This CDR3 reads CASSFSGYEQYF. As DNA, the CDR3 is TGTGCCAGCAGTTTTTCGGGGTACGAGCAGTACTTC.

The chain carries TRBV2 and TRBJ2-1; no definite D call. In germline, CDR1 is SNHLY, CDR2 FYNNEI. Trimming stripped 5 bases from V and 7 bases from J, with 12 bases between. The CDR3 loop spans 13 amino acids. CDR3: CASSPLSGNEQFF. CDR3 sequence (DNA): TGTGCCAGCAGTCCTTTGAGTGGAAATGAGCAGTTCTTC.